This TCR beta chain originates from a study of prognosis after radiotherapy for stage I lung cancer. For the study at large: Enrolled patients were those with stage I non-small cell lung cancer, a group that was recruited between April 2018 and January 2019. With over ten men and roughly 6 women, the cohort's median age was about 74 years, range 53–84. The biologically effective dose of the SBRT radiotherapy was at least 100 Gy, given over 3 to 5 fractions.

The genomic DNA TCR beta CDR3 region underwent two rounds of multiplex PCR. It was primers specific to each TRBV and TRBJ gene that first-round PCR used. TCRdb used MiXCR to reprocess the multiplex PCR reads, holding one entry per CDR3 protein. The data show over 20,000 distinct CDR3 sequences, with 30% to 45% seen just once and approximately 67% held by the top ten. This clonotype was observed a handful of times. This clone may be a read error of a much larger clone one base away. The germline V gene encodes CDR1 SEHNR and CDR2 FQNEAQ (reference sequence). The CDR3 is 11 residues long. The V end lost 10 bases, the J end lost 8 bases, and 12 bases lay between the germline ends.

The chain carries TRBV7-9 and TRBJ2-1; a possible D gene is TRBD2 (6 bases). The sequence derives from a donor aged 50 or older with non-small cell lung cancer. The specimen comprised PBMCs, sampled before or after stereotactic body radiation therapy (not recorded which). CDR3 DNA: TGTGCCATCGGGAGCAGGGATGAGCAGTTCTTC. This gives the protein CAIGSRDEQFF.